The sample holds one count of the clone carrying this T cell receptor (beta chain). This CDR3 is built from 15 residues. With 0 bases removed from V and 4 bases from J, the gap between germline ends came to 12 bases. The V gene's germline CDR1 is KGHSH and CDR2 LQKENI. Time point given: pre-sensitization, week 0. Described treatment: therapeutic diphenylcyclopropenone sensitization with weekly scalp DPC. These data come from a study of human T cells and chemical hapten exposure. TCRdb re-derived calls from the RACE reads in MiXCR, one entry per CDR3 protein. The table includes approximately 400,000 distinct CDR3 sequences, 5.1% detected once.

The chain couples TRBV18 to TRBJ1-1; TRBD1 might be the D (5 bases). The sample in question was whole blood, obtained in connection with sensitization to the hapten diphenylcyclopropenone (DPC). This receptor was obtained from a woman in her 50s with alopecia areata. Some clones in this sample may be carry-over from other donors' samples. CDR3 residues: CASSPPGRVGTEAFF. As DNA, the CDR3 is TGTGCCAGCTCACCACCGGGCAGGGTCGGCACTGAAGCTTTCTTT.